The clone carrying this TCR beta chain was detected many times. Its target is unknown. This record belongs to a study of CD8 T cells in ankylosing spondylitis. Points from the study as a whole: Disease-linked clones had a CD8+ phenotype and relatively low frequency in peripheral blood. A motif in TCR beta, a set of about 8 highly homologous variants, appeared characteristic of ankylosing spondylitis blood.

The CDR3 length is 15 residues. Trimming at V came to 5 bases and at J to 5 bases, leaving 14 bases not matched to a gene. Germline CDR1 DFQATT, CDR2 SNEGSKA (reference sequence). TCRdb used MiXCR to reprocess the 5' RACE reads, holding one entry per CDR3 protein. The sample lists about 210,000 distinct CDR3 sequences; 6% to 8% were seen once. The V gene is TRBV20-1, the J gene TRBJ2-7, with 8 bases lining up with TRBD2. The sequence derives from a male donor with ankylosing spondylitis. Sequenced sample: blood, either unsorted or a sorted T cell fraction (not recorded which). CDR3 loop: CSALSSGRPSHEQYF. CDR3 DNA: TGCAGTGCTCTCTCCAGCGGGAGACCATCCCACGAGCAGTACTTC.